The 22 T cell receptor beta chains below were found in one sample sequenced in a study of T cells in Graves' hyperthyroidism and ophthalmopathy. What was amplified from RNA transcripts were TCR beta CDR3 regions. RT-PCR in the first round (using the HTBI primer set) targeted the TCR CDR3. A single record per CDR3 protein comes from TCRdb applying MiXCR to the multiplex PCR reads. The sample lists more than 500,000 distinct CDR3 sequences, approximately 15% occurring once. Sequenced input: blood. All receptors derive from a woman in her thirties or forties with Graves' hyperthyroidism.

This chain links TRBV24-1 with TRBJ2-1; a weak D match, TRBD2 (5 bases). Trimming pared 10 bases from V and 0 bases from J, leaving 12 bases between. The germline CDR1 and CDR2 sequences are KGHDR and SFDVKD. CDR3 size: 14 residues. CDR3 protein: CATAGASSYNEQFF. The DNA of the CDR3 is TGTGCCACTGCGGGTGCAAGCTCCTACAATGAGCAGTTCTTC.

There are many counts of this clonotype. V gene TRBV12-3 or TRBV12-4 combines with J gene TRBJ1-5, with TRBD1 matching 10 bases. The length of the CDR3 is 16 residues. After removal of 6 bases from V and 2 bases from J, the junction contained 7 bases not matched to a gene. The CDR3 reads CASRGTGAVGNQPQHF. Here the CDR3 DNA reads TGTGCCAGCAGGGGGACAGGGGCAGTCGGCAATCAGCCCCAGCATTTT.

This clonotype was seen repeatedly, ten times or more. This chain uses TRBV11-2 with TRBJ2-1, with 9 bases lining up with TRBD2. From germline, CDR1 is SGHAT and CDR2 FQNNGV. The CDR3 is 17 residues long. V trimming: 5 bases; J trimming: 3 bases; junction bases outside the gene matches: 11. The CDR3 loop is CASSLATSGNYYNEQFF. CDR3 DNA: TGTGCCAGCAGCCTAGCGACTAGCGGCAACTACTACAATGAGCAGTTCTTC.

Ten or more counts support this clonotype. The chain joins TRBV7-9 to TRBJ2-7; a weak D match, TRBD1 (5 bases). In germline, CDR1 is SEHNR, CDR2 FQNEAQ (reference sequence). This CDR3 is 14 amino acids long. Trimming left V 2 bases short and J 2 bases short, with 10 bases between. CDR3 DNA sequence: TGTGCCAGCAGCTTACGACAGCTTCCCTACGAGCAGTACTTC. Its translation: CASSLRQLPYEQYF.

In this sample, this clonotype turned up many times. This chain uses TRBV5-5 with TRBJ2-7, with D unresolved. This CDR3 region has 15 residues. The germline V gene has CDR1 SGHKS and CDR2 YYEKEE (reference sequence). V was trimmed by 4 bases and J by 0 bases, leaving 14 bases between them. CDR3 nucleotide sequence: TGTGCCAGCAGCCTCGGACCCTCGACCTCCTACGAGCAGTACTTC. This codes for CASSLGPSTSYEQYF.

This clonotype was counted at least ten times. The genes are TRBV2 and TRBJ2-1; 8 bases agree with TRBD2. The CDR3 is 17 amino acids. J gave up 0 bases and V 6 bases, and 10 bases lay outside the gene matches. Germline V CDR1 and CDR2: SNHLY, FYNNEI. The CDR3 reads CASSLGPGTSSYNEQFF. CDR3 bases: TGTGCCAGCAGCCTCGGTCCCGGGACTAGCTCCTACAATGAGCAGTTCTTC. Full variable domain (remainder filled in from reference TRBV2 and TRBJ2-1): EPEVTQTPSHQVTQMGQEVILRCVPISNHLYFYWYRQILGQKVEFLVSFYNNEISEKSEIFDDQFSVERPDGSNFTLKIRSTKLEDSAMYFCASSLGPGTSSYNEQFFGPGTRLTVL.

This clonotype was recorded many times. The gene calls are TRBV7-2 and TRBJ2-1, with D possibly matching TRBD2 (5 bases). CDR1 is SGHTA, CDR2 FQGNSA, per germline. V was cut by 0 bases and J by 7 bases, with 10 bases left in between. The CDR3 has 14 residues. The CDR3 DNA is TGTGCCAGCAGCTTAGCGCCAGCGGCAAATGAGCAGTTCTTC. Encoded protein: CASSLAPAANEQFF.

This clonotype was observed many times. This chain uses TRBV28 with TRBJ2-7, with D unresolved. Looked up from germline, CDR1 is MDHEN and CDR2 is SYDVKM. Trimming removed 6 bases from V and 0 bases from J, with 9 bases in between. This CDR3 is 13 amino acids long. The chain's CDR3 is CASRPSTSYEQYF. The CDR3 nucleotides read TGTGCCAGCAGGCCTAGTACCTCCTACGAGCAGTACTTC.

This rearrangement joins TRBV12-3 or TRBV12-4 to TRBJ1-6, with D possibly being TRBD1 (6 bases). The CDR3 is 15 amino acids. Trimming took off 7 bases at V and 3 bases at J, with 13 bases between the two ends. The CDR3 here is CASTSQGLYNSPLHF. The CDR3 coding sequence is TGTGCCAGCACCTCACAGGGCCTCTATAATTCACCCCTCCACTTT.

There are a few counts of this clonotype. The rearrangement links TRBV5-6 to TRBJ2-2; the match to TRBD2 covers 14 bases. The CDR3 spans 16 residues. V shed 3 bases, J shed 3 bases, and the junction held 1 base outside the gene matches. Germline CDR1 is SGHDT and CDR2 is YYEEEE. DNA for the CDR3: TGTGCCAGCAGCTGGGGACTAGCGGGAGACACCGGGGAGCTGTTTTTT. Its translation is CASSWGLAGDTGELFF.

This clonotype has ten or more counts. The V call is TRBV5-1, the J call TRBJ2-4, with a weak D call TRBD2 (6 bases). V shed 5 bases and J shed 7 bases, with 19 bases lying between them. Looked up from germline, CDR1 is SGHRS and CDR2 is YFSETQ. The CDR3 loop spans 15 amino acids. The CDR3 loop reads CASSSEAGTPNIQYF. CDR3 in DNA: TGCGCCAGCAGTTCTGAAGCCGGGACTCCGAACATTCAGTACTTC.

Turning to this clonotype: A read error is possible here, since a much larger clone lies one base away. V is TRBV27 and J is TRBJ2-5; perhaps TRBD1 as D (5 bases). The CDR3 is made up of 15 amino acids. Germline lookup yields CDR1 MNHEY and CDR2 SMNVEV (reference sequence). CDR3 loop: CASSLSGPESETRYF. CDR3 in DNA: TGTGCCAGCAGTTTGTCAGGGCCTGAATCGGAGACCCGGTACTTC.

This clonotype has at least ten counts. The chain couples TRBV3-1 to TRBJ1-5, with D hard to call. The CDR3 extends over 14 amino acids. V was clipped by 3 bases and J by 2 bases, with 8 bases between them. Germline V lookup: CDR1 LGHDT, CDR2 YNNKEL (reference sequence). This chain's CDR3 is CASSHGLGNQPQHF. CDR3 bases: TGTGCCAGCAGCCATGGTCTTGGCAATCAGCCCCAGCATTTT. Together with reference TRBV3-1 and TRBJ1-5, the CDR3 gives the full variable domain: DTAVSQTPKYLVTQMGNDKSIKCEQNLGHDTMYWYKQDSKKFLKIMFSYNNKELIINETVPNRFSPKSPDKAHLNLHINSLELGDSAVYFCASSHGLGNQPQHFGDGTRLSIL.

The chain employs TRBV27 and TRBJ2-1; TRBD2 aligns across 7 bases. This CDR3 comprises 15 residues. J was trimmed by 7 bases and V by 6 bases; bases with no gene match: 12. Per the germline V gene, CDR1 is MNHEY and CDR2 is SMNVEV (reference sequence). CDR3 amino acids: CASRPWGGTVNEQFF. CDR3 DNA: TGTGCCAGCAGGCCTTGGGGGGGGACGGTAAATGAGCAGTTCTTC.

In this sample, this clonotype turned up many times. V usage is TRBV24-1 and J usage is TRBJ2-2; TRBD1 aligns across 11 bases. The CDR3 totals 18 residues. J was trimmed by 3 bases and V by 5 bases; bases with no gene match: 10. Germline V gene lookup returns CDR1 KGHDR and CDR2 SFDVKD. The CDR3 loop reads CATSGGDGQGAYTGELFF. As DNA, the CDR3 is TGTGCCACCAGTGGAGGTGACGGACAGGGGGCTTACACCGGGGAGCTGTTTTTT.

The V and J genes are TRBV20-1 and TRBJ1-2; tentative D call: TRBD1 (6 bases). The length of the CDR3 is 14 residues. Between the trimmed V and J ends, which lost 2 bases and 0 bases, there was a span of 10 bases. Germline CDR1 is DFQATT and CDR2 is SNEGSKA (reference sequence). In DNA form, the CDR3 reads TGCAGTGCTAGAACAGGGACTTCTAACTATGGCTACACCTTC. It translates to CSARTGTSNYGYTF.

Ten or more counts support this clonotype. This rearrangement joins TRBV9 to TRBJ2-7, with 12 bases matching TRBD2. The J segment lost 1 base and the V segment lost 0 bases, leaving 5 bases of the junction unmatched. The CDR3 is made up of 17 amino acids. CDR1 is SGDLS, CDR2 YYNGEE, per germline. The CDR3 sequence: CASSVEASGRVSYEQYF. In nucleotides, the CDR3 is TGTGCCAGCAGCGTAGAGGCTAGCGGGAGGGTTTCCTACGAGCAGTACTTC. Full variable domain (rest looked up from reference TRBV9 and TRBJ2-7): DSGVTQTPKHLITATGQRVTLRCSPRSGDLSVYWYQQSLDQGLQFLIQYYNGEERAKGNILERFSAQQFPDLHSELNLSSLELGDSALYFCASSVEASGRVSYEQYFGPGTRLTVT.

This clonotype was observed at least ten times. The CDR3 nucleotides read TGTGCCAGCAGTGCCGGGATGGGGTACTACGAGCAGTACTTC. It translates to CASSAGMGYYEQYF. The V gene is TRBV27, the J gene TRBJ2-7; D may be TRBD2 (5 bases). V lost 5 bases and J 3 bases, leaving 14 bases between the germline ends. This CDR3 spans 14 amino acids. Looked up from germline, CDR1 is MNHEY and CDR2 is SMNVEV (reference sequence).

This clonotype was seen many times. The rearrangement links TRBV28 to TRBJ2-5; TRBD1 is a possible D gene (6 bases). The CDR3 is 12 residues long. The V end lost 7 bases, the J end lost 5 bases, and 11 bases lay between the germline ends. The germline V gene encodes CDR1 MDHEN and CDR2 SYDVKM. The CDR3 region has the DNA TGTGCCAGCACCAGGGGCGGGGAGACCCAGTACTTC. It is translated as CASTRGGETQYF.

The table lists this clonotype with many counts. V is TRBV2 and J is TRBJ1-2; D gene uncertain. The germline CDR1 and CDR2 sequences are SNHLY and FYNNEI. Trimming left V 6 bases short and J 2 bases short, with 13 bases between. The CDR3 runs to 14 residues. The CDR3 protein is CASRSGSSNYGYTF. In nucleotides, the CDR3 is TGTGCCAGCAGGAGCGGTAGTTCCAACTATGGCTACACCTTC.

This clonotype was seen many times. The V gene is TRBV12-3 or TRBV12-4, the J gene TRBJ2-6, with 7 bases that match TRBD1. CDR3 length: 16 residues. V lost 6 bases to trimming and J lost 0 bases; unmatched junction nucleotides: 5. DNA for the CDR3: TGTGCCAGCAGCCCGGGGACAGTCTCTGGGGCCAACGTCCTGACTTTC. Its translation: CASSPGTVSGANVLTF.

This clonotype was counted many times. This chain joins TRBV12-3 or TRBV12-4 and TRBJ2-2; TRBD2 might be the D (7 bases). Between the trimmed V and J ends, which lost 5 bases and 5 bases, there was a span of 12 bases. This CDR3 is 14 amino acids long. CDR3 sequence: CASSNREGTGELFF. The CDR3 DNA is TGTGCCAGCAGTAACAGGGAGGGAACCGGGGAGCTGTTTTTT.